Following are 21 T cell receptor beta chains from one sample sequenced in a study of regulatory T cells in long-lasting Graves disease. Regarding time point: newly diagnosed GD, antithyroid drugs for less than 3 months. From RNA extracted from PBMCs, the TCR library was made. To make TCR beta libraries, researchers used iRepertoire HTBI primers and Arm-PCR of CDR3 regions. TCRdb re-called the multiplex PCR reads through MiXCR, storing one row per CDR3 protein. The sample includes 350,000 to 500,000 distinct CDR3 sequences, about a sixth of them seen just once. These sequences were also reported in another study, on T cells in Graves' hyperthyroidism and ophthalmopathy.

The source material was peripheral blood mononuclear cells (PBMCs), sampled at new diagnosis, from a patient treated with antithyroid drugs. These receptors came from a woman under 30 with Graves disease.

With respect to this clonotype: The junction and the germline gene differ at one end; a read error may be behind it. This chain connects TRBV28 to TRBJ1-1; D uncertain. The germline V gene encodes CDR1 MDHEN and CDR2 SYDVKM. The CDR3 covers 12 residues. In DNA form, the CDR3 reads TGTGCCAGCAATTTAGCAGGAAGTGAAGCTTTCTTT. As protein: CASNLAGSEAFF.

CDR3 residues: CASSGEPNTEAFF. The CDR3 coding sequence is TGTGCCAGCAGCGGGGAACCGAACACTGAAGCTTTCTTT. J is TRBJ1-1 and V is TRBV13; D remains ambiguous. This CDR3 has 13 amino acids. Germline assignment: CDR1 PRHDT and CDR2 FYEKMQ (reference sequence). V lost 5 bases and J lost 1, with 8 bases in between.

This chain's CDR3 is CASSLVPKGSGYTF. The CDR3 region has the DNA TGTGCCAGCAGTTTAGTTCCAAAGGGATCCGGCTACACCTTC. This sequence joins TRBV27 and TRBJ1-2; no clear D. The V end was cut by 2 bases, the J end by 8 bases, with 15 bases between. The CDR3 is made up of 14 amino acids. From germline, CDR1 is MNHEY and CDR2 SMNVEV (reference sequence).

This clonotype appeared a few times. J is TRBJ1-2 and V is TRBV10-3; 10 bases fit TRBD1. Germline loops: CDR1 ENHRY, CDR2 SYGVKD. V lost 6 bases to trimming and J lost 4 bases; unmatched junction nucleotides: 8. The CDR3 totals 15 residues. Here the CDR3 reads CAISLGQGGFYGYTF. DNA for the CDR3: TGTGCCATCAGCCTTGGACAGGGGGGATTCTATGGCTACACCTTC.

This clonotype has more than one count but fewer than ten. The rearrangement joins TRBV5-1 to TRBJ2-1; 12 positions match TRBD1. The V gene's germline CDR1 is SGHRS and CDR2 YFSETQ. V trimming: 3 bases; J trimming: 12 bases; junction bases outside the gene matches: 7. The CDR3 consists of 14 residues. The CDR3 is CASSSGTGGERQFF. The CDR3 DNA reads as TGCGCCAGCAGCTCCGGGACAGGGGGCGAGAGGCAGTTCTTC.

This chain uses TRBV6-5 with TRBJ2-1; 10 nucleotides match TRBD2. The CDR3 covers 21 residues. Germline V gene sequence: CDR1 MNHEY, CDR2 SVGAGI. Trimming at V came to 0 bases and at J to 1 base, leaving 15 bases not matched to a gene. The CDR3 sequence is CASSYSISASGSLGSYNEQFF. Written as DNA, the CDR3 is TGTGCCAGCAGTTACTCGATCTCGGCTAGCGGGAGCTTAGGGTCCTACAATGAGCAGTTCTTC.

This clonotype has more than one count but fewer than ten. The chain has TRBV6-1 and TRBJ2-7; 12 bases are a match to TRBD2. The CDR3 spans 16 residues. Per the germline V gene, CDR1 is MNHNS and CDR2 is SASEGT. With V trimmed by 8 bases and J by 0 bases, 8 bases remained unmatched. The CDR3 spells CASGSWTSGTSYEQYF. DNA for the CDR3: TGTGCCAGCGGCAGTTGGACTAGCGGGACCTCCTACGAGCAGTACTTC.

In its sample, this clonotype was seen a few times. The chain uses TRBV20-1 and TRBJ2-1; D uncertain. The DNA end favors TRBJ2-5, so the J call may be wrong. Germline-derived CDR1 and CDR2 are DFQATT and SNEGSKA (reference sequence). There are 13 residues in the CDR3. The CDR3 nucleotides read TGCAGTGCAGAGGACGAGTTTAGAGAGACCCAGTACTTC. Its translation is CSAEDEFRETQYF.

This clonotype has a count of ten or more. This sequence joins TRBV20-1 and TRBJ2-3; TRBD2 aligns across 12 bases. From germline, CDR1 is DFQATT and CDR2 SNEGSKA (reference sequence). CDR3 length: 16 residues. Trimming cost V 5 bases and J 3 bases; bases outside gene matches: 9. CDR3 bases: TGCAGTGCTTCGACTAGACTAGCGGGAGCGACAGATACGCAGTATTTT. The encoded protein is CSASTRLAGATDTQYF.

Many counts were recorded for this clonotype. The genes are TRBV2 and TRBJ2-7, with D perhaps TRBD1 (6 bases). Looked up from germline, CDR1 is SNHLY and CDR2 is FYNNEI. Between the trimmed V and J ends, which lost 10 bases and 4 bases, there was a span of 20 bases. The CDR3 consists of 14 residues. This chain's CDR3 is CAINQGTSGYEQYF. DNA for the CDR3: TGTGCCATAAACCAGGGGACCTCCGGGTACGAGCAGTACTTC. The full variable domain, with the rest looked up from reference TRBV2 and TRBJ2-7, is EPEVTQTPSHQVTQMGQEVILRCVPISNHLYFYWYRQILGQKVEFLVSFYNNEISEKSEIFDDQFSVERPDGSNFTLKIRSTKLEDSAMYFCAINQGTSGYEQYFGPGTRLTVT.

A word on this clonotype: A much larger clonotype is one base distant, so this may be a read error. J is TRBJ1-2 and V is TRBV3-1; no definite D call. V lost 1 base and J 4 bases, leaving 10 bases between the germline ends. CDR3 length: 14 amino acids. Germline V lookup: CDR1 LGHDT, CDR2 YNNKEL (reference sequence). This CDR3 reads CASSQARIPYGYTF. CDR3 nucleotides: TGTGCCAGCAGCCAAGCTAGAATCCCCTATGGCTACACCTTC. Using reference TRBV3-1 and TRBJ1-2 for the parts outside the CDR3, the full variable domain is DTAVSQTPKYLVTQMGNDKSIKCEQNLGHDTMYWYKQDSKKFLKIMFSYNNKELIINETVPNRFSPKSPDKAHLNLHINSLELGDSAVYFCASSQARIPYGYTFGSGTRLTVV.

This clonotype was counted between two and nine times. The J gene is TRBJ1-5, the V gene TRBV19; D is undetermined. V was pared by 1 base and J by 2 bases, with 3 bases between. The CDR3 length is 13 residues. Germline-derived CDR1 and CDR2 are LNHDA and SQIVND (reference sequence). CDR3 nucleotide sequence: TGTGCCAGTAGTATAGGAGGCAATCAGCCCCAGCATTTT. Translated, it gives CASSIGGNQPQHF.

This clonotype was detected many times. The rearrangement uses TRBV3-1 and TRBJ2-1; D not certain. The CDR3 has 12 residues. Trimming took off 4 bases at V and 10 bases at J, with 11 bases between the two ends. Per the germline V gene, CDR1 is LGHDT and CDR2 is YNNKEL (reference sequence). The CDR3 is CASSRLVGEQFF. CDR3 nucleotide sequence: TGTGCCAGCAGCCGTTTGGTAGGGGAGCAGTTCTTC.

This clonotype was seen at least ten times. This chain links TRBV7-2 with TRBJ2-1; 8 bases match TRBD2. There are 18 residues in the CDR3. V was pared by 5 bases and J by 6 bases, with 18 bases of the junction left unmatched. Germline values: CDR1 SGHTA, CDR2 FQGNSA. The CDR3 loop is CASSPSPGTGGPANEQFF. The CDR3 nucleotides read TGTGCCAGCAGCCCTTCTCCGGGAACGGGAGGGCCCGCCAATGAGCAGTTCTTC.

This clonotype was seen repeatedly, ten times or more. The chain joins TRBV12-3 or TRBV12-4 to TRBJ2-3, with 7 nucleotides matching TRBD1. The V and J ends lost 7 bases and 4 bases, in that order; junction bases with no gene match: 11. The CDR3 extends over 15 amino acids. DNA for the CDR3: TGTGCCAGCAACATACACAGGGGACACGCAGATACGCAGTATTTT. This codes for CASNIHRGHADTQYF.

The gene calls are TRBV7-2 and TRBJ2-7; TRBD2 might be the D (6 bases). From germline, CDR1 is SGHTA and CDR2 FQGNSA. With 7 bases removed from V and 2 bases from J, the gap between germline ends came to 15 bases. The CDR3 is 14 residues long. In nucleotides, the CDR3 is TGTGCCAGCACCGTTTCGCGGGGAGCCTACGAGCAGTACTTC. It specifies CASTVSRGAYEQYF.

This clonotype was observed a few times. The rearrangement joins TRBV7-3 to TRBJ2-3; TRBD2 aligns across 10 bases. Germline V gives CDR1 SGHTA, CDR2 FQGTGA. The CDR3 totals 17 residues. With 1 base clipped from V and 2 bases from J, the junction kept 6 bases outside the gene matches. This CDR3 is CASSLSSTSGITDTQYF. CDR3 coding DNA: TGTGCCAGCAGCTTAAGTAGTACTAGCGGGATCACAGATACGCAGTATTTT.

The chain has TRBV7-8 and TRBJ1-6, with D tentatively TRBD1 (6 bases). Germline CDR1 SGHVS, CDR2 FQNEAQ. V lost 5 bases and J 6 bases, leaving 20 bases between the germline ends. The CDR3 spans 17 residues. Here the CDR3 DNA reads TGTGCCAGCAGCCTCCGAGACTCGGGACATAGTAATTCACCCCTCCACTTT. As protein: CASSLRDSGHSNSPLHF. Full variable domain (remainder filled in from reference TRBV7-8 and TRBJ1-6): GAGVSQSPRYKVAKRGQDVALRCDPISGHVSLFWYQQALGQGPEFLTYFQNEAQLDKSGLPSDRFFAERPEGSVSTLKIQRTQQEDSAVYLCASSLRDSGHSNSPLHFGNGTRLTVT.

The chain combines TRBV30 with TRBJ2-7; the D is unclear. From germline, CDR1 is GTSNPN and CDR2 SVGIG (reference sequence). The CDR3 covers 14 residues. The V gene lost 0 bases and the J gene lost 0 bases, with 9 bases spanning the gap. The CDR3 loop is CAWSVWADSYEQYF. Written as DNA, the CDR3 is TGTGCCTGGAGTGTATGGGCTGACTCCTACGAGCAGTACTTC.

V usage is TRBV19 and J usage is TRBJ2-1; TRBD2 matches at 14 bases. Germline values: CDR1 LNHDA, CDR2 SQIVND (reference sequence). The CDR3 is 17 residues long. After removal of 8 bases from V and 5 bases from J, the junction contained 11 bases not matched to a gene. CDR3: CASGKPRTSGRNNEQFF. The CDR3 bases are TGTGCCAGTGGGAAACCCCGGACTAGCGGGAGGAACAATGAGCAGTTCTTC.

This clonotype was observed a few times. The chain employs TRBV7-2 and TRBJ2-1; 10 bases map to TRBD2. Per germline, CDR1 SGHTA and CDR2 FQGNSA. CDR3 length equals 16 residues. The trim removed 2 bases at V and 6 bases at J, leaving 7 bases unmatched. Written as DNA, the CDR3 is TGTGCCAGCAGCTTACTAGCGGGAGTGCGGGGCAATGAGCAGTTCTTC. Protein product: CASSLLAGVRGNEQFF.